Included here is one T cell receptor beta chain sequence, with context. These data come from a study of blood T cell repertoires in COVID-19. With V trimmed by 3 bases and J by 5 bases, 9 bases remained unmatched. This CDR3 region has 16 residues. CDR1 and CDR2 from the germline V gene are KGHSH and LQKENI. This table comes from immunoSEQ multiplex PCR, and its TCRdb copy is limited to in-frame clones, with some not included. This sample has about 270,000 clones, with approximately 90% found just once. Grouping used clinical history reported by participants in a survey and questionnaire. The rearrangement joins TRBV18 to TRBJ2-1; 8 bases line up with TRBD1. The TCR comes from a woman aged 30 to 39 with acute COVID-19. The sequenced material came from PBMCs or T cells enriched from blood (not recorded which). In DNA, the CDR3 is TGTGCCAGCTCACCCCCGCGCAGGGGGCTAGACAATGAGCAGTTCTTC. Its translation is CASSPPRRGLDNEQFF.